Each of the 5 T cell receptor beta chains below was sequenced from the same sample in a study of blood T cells in healthy people across ages. Then a second PCR, running roughly 6 to 12 cycles, was carried out with a sample-barcoded 5' primer and a J-beta primer mix. TCRdb redid the calling of the 5' RACE reads with MiXCR, one entry per CDR3 protein. The sample comprises fewer than 950,000 distinct CDR3 sequences, under 40% of which are singletons, and 13% rests with the top ten. The source material was blood. The origin of the receptors is a man aged 18-30 years in good health.

The genes are TRBV6-2 or TRBV6-3 and TRBJ2-7, with 11 bases that match TRBD2. In germline, CDR1 is MNHEY, CDR2 SVGEGT. J was trimmed by 7 bases and V by 5 bases; bases with no gene match: 16. This CDR3 is 17 amino acids long. CDR3 coding DNA: TGTGCCAGCAGTACGCAGGGGACTAGCGGACCTAACAATGAGCAGTACTTC. This translates into CASSTQGTSGPNNEQYF.

The V call is TRBV6-2 or TRBV6-3, the J call TRBJ2-5; 8 positions match TRBD2. The germline V gene encodes CDR1 MNHEY and CDR2 SVGEGT. This CDR3 is 16 amino acids long. V lost 4 bases, J lost 2 bases, and 9 bases stayed unmatched. The CDR3: CASSSLGTSRQETQYF. The CDR3 coding sequence is TGTGCCAGCAGTTCGTTAGGGACTAGTCGTCAAGAGACCCAGTACTTC.

J is TRBJ1-5 and V is TRBV20-1, with D unclear. The CDR3 runs to 13 residues. The germline gives CDR1 DFQATT, CDR2 SNEGSKA (reference sequence). The V end was cut by 1 base, the J end by 7 bases, with 11 bases between. CDR3 in amino acids: CSARGGVWQPQHF. DNA of the CDR3: TGCAGTGCTAGAGGGGGTGTCTGGCAGCCCCAGCATTTT.

The J gene is TRBJ1-4, the V gene TRBV20-1; a possible D gene is TRBD1 (6 bases). The CDR3 sequence is 14 residues long. Germline values: CDR1 DFQATT, CDR2 SNEGSKA (reference sequence). Trimming cost V 3 bases and J 3 bases, with 11 bases left between them. CDR3 sequence reads: CSASVPGANEKLFF. The DNA for the CDR3 is TGCAGTGCTAGTGTGCCAGGGGCTAATGAAAAACTGTTTTTT.

This clonotype was recorded at least ten times. The CDR3 DNA is TGTGCCAGTACGTGGGCAGATGCACCCCTCCACTTT. Translation gives CASTWADAPLHF. The V call is TRBV12-3 or TRBV12-4, the J call TRBJ1-6; no reliable D call. The CDR3 has 12 amino acids. V was cut by 9 bases and J by 11 bases, with 14 bases left in between.